This T cell receptor beta chain is from a study of shared T cell receptors in the human thymus. Data came from immunoSEQ multiplex PCR; TCRdb stores just in-frame clones and leaves some out. This repertoire shows about 500,000 clones, about four fifths found once; its top ten account for about 0.013%. CDR3 length equals 16 residues. In germline, CDR1 is MNHEY, CDR2 SMNVEV (reference sequence). Trimming removed 5 bases from V and 0 bases from J, with 14 bases in between. These sequences were also reported in another study, on human thymus T cells.

The sequence was collected from a boy under three years old with a congenital heart defect. What was sequenced was thymocytes. The chain is built from TRBV27 and TRBJ1-5; TRBD1 is a possible D gene (5 bases). For the CDR3, the DNA is TGTGCCAGCAGTCCCCGAGGGGACTATAGCAATCAGCCCCAGCATTTT. Protein sequence: CASSPRGDYSNQPQHF.